Included here is one TCR beta chain sequence, with context. The sample is drawn from a study of blood T cell repertoires in COVID-19. Study at large: The United States, Italy and Spain were the sources of the acute and convalescent COVID-19 samples.

This table comes from immunoSEQ multiplex PCR, and its TCRdb copy is limited to in-frame clones, with some not included. The table lists about 260,000 clones, less than 90% of them singletons. This receptor was taken from a man in his sixties who had recovered from COVID-19. What was sequenced was peripheral blood.

The CDR3 here is CATSRPGRGQVGDQPQHF. In DNA, the CDR3 is TGTGCCACCAGCAGACCGGGGCGGGGACAGGTGGGTGATCAGCCCCAGCATTTT. The genes are TRBV15 and TRBJ1-5; 8 positions match TRBD1. Losses at the gene ends were 2 bases for V and 5 bases for J; bases not matched to a gene: 14. CDR3 length: 18 residues. The germline V gene has CDR1 LNHNV and CDR2 YYDKDF (reference sequence).